The 10 T cell receptor beta chains below were found in one sample sequenced in a study of human T cells and chemical hapten exposure. TCRdb recomputed calls from the RACE reads with MiXCR, one row per CDR3 protein. The table includes under 200,000 distinct CDR3 sequences, just under 30% detected once. The time point is: pre-sensitization, week 0. Regarding treatment: therapeutic diphenylcyclopropenone sensitization with weekly scalp DPC. The sample here was whole blood, taken in connection with sensitization to the hapten diphenylcyclopropenone (DPC). The receptors come from a woman aged 25 to 39 with alopecia areata. Some clones in this sample may be carry-over from other donors' samples.

The chain recombines TRBV7-3 with TRBJ2-3, with D hard to call. Germline CDR1 reads SGHTA; CDR2 reads FQGTGA. Trimming left V 5 bases short and J 2 bases short, with 8 bases between. The CDR3 consists of 13 residues. The CDR3 is CASSVGNTDTQYF. The CDR3 DNA reads TGTGCCAGCAGCGTGGGGAACACAGATACGCAGTATTTT.

The V call is TRBV28, the J call TRBJ1-5, with 8 nucleotides matching TRBD1. The V gene's germline CDR1 is MDHEN and CDR2 SYDVKM. The CDR3 is 16 amino acids. V was clipped by 5 bases and J by 1 base; unmatched bases: 7. For the CDR3, the DNA is TGTGCCAGCAGTCCAGGACAGGGCAGGAGCAATCAGCCCCAGCATTTT. It is translated as CASSPGQGRSNQPQHF.

V and J are TRBV4-2 and TRBJ1-2; perhaps TRBD1 as D (6 bases). The germline gives CDR1 LGHNA, CDR2 YNFKEQ. Between the trimmed V and J ends, which lost 1 base and 3 bases, there was a span of 12 bases. The CDR3 sequence is 15 residues long. CDR3 loop: CASSQGGGGDYGYTF. In DNA form, the CDR3 reads TGTGCCAGCAGCCAAGGAGGGGGTGGAGACTATGGCTACACCTTC.

The rearrangement joins TRBV28 to TRBJ1-2, with 11 bases aligning to TRBD1. Looked up from germline, CDR1 is MDHEN and CDR2 is SYDVKM. With V trimmed by 7 bases and J by 7 bases, 17 bases remained unmatched. The CDR3 loop spans 17 amino acids. For the CDR3, the DNA is TGTGCCAGCACCAAAGTAGGGACAGGGGGTTTTTATGGTGGCTACACCTTC. Its protein is CASTKVGTGGFYGGYTF.

The genes are TRBV20-1 and TRBJ2-7; D is ambiguous. Trimming took 3 bases from V and 3 from J, leaving 9 bases between them. The CDR3 contains 12 residues. The germline gives CDR1 DFQATT, CDR2 SNEGSKA (reference sequence). CDR3 region: CSARVLGYEQYF. The CDR3, as DNA: TGCAGTGCTAGGGTTCTAGGCTACGAGCAGTACTTC.

This clonotype was picked up a small number of times. V usage is TRBV4-3 and J usage is TRBJ1-4; D is possibly TRBD1 (5 bases). V lost 3 bases, J lost 8 bases, and 22 bases lay in between. This CDR3 is 17 amino acids long. Germline V gene sequence: CDR1 LGHNA, CDR2 YSLEER. CDR3 region: CASSQEAPAGPLEKLFF. In DNA form, the CDR3 reads TGCGCCAGCAGCCAGGAGGCCCCGGCGGGACCCCTAGAAAAACTGTTTTTT.

The rearrangement uses TRBV7-3 and TRBJ2-7, with 11 bases aligning to TRBD1. Germline CDR1 and CDR2: SGHTA and FQGTGA. Trimming removed 5 bases from V and 6 bases from J; junction bases left unmatched: 9. This CDR3 has 15 residues. The CDR3 reads CASSPGTGGHAEQYF. Written as DNA, the CDR3 is TGTGCCAGCAGCCCCGGGACAGGGGGTCACGCCGAGCAGTACTTC.

This clonotype was observed a handful of times. This rearrangement joins TRBV7-2 to TRBJ2-7, with D unresolved. V lost 2 bases and J 0 bases, leaving 8 bases between the germline ends. The CDR3 is 14 amino acids. Germline-derived CDR1 and CDR2 are SGHTA and FQGNSA. DNA for the CDR3: TGTGCCAGCAGCTTACTCCCCAGCTCCTACGAGCAGTACTTC. Its translation is CASSLLPSSYEQYF.

The chain combines TRBV6-5 with TRBJ1-1; D unresolved. The length of the CDR3 is 15 residues. Germline V gene data show CDR1 as MNHEY and CDR2 as SVGAGI. Trimming shortened V by 6 bases and J by 1 base, and 15 bases separated the two germline ends. This CDR3 is CASRTLGFRNTEAFF. CDR3 bases: TGTGCCAGCAGAACACTAGGGTTCCGGAACACTGAAGCTTTCTTT.

This clonotype was seen a few times. The rearrangement links TRBV9 to TRBJ1-2; a weak D match, TRBD1 (6 bases). V lost 0 bases and J lost 4, with 16 bases in between. The CDR3 consists of 16 residues. CDR1 is SGDLS and CDR2 is YYNGEE in the germline V gene. The CDR3 loop reads CASSVGRSGQLYGYTF. In DNA, the CDR3 is TGTGCCAGCAGCGTAGGGAGGTCGGGACAACTCTATGGCTACACCTTC.